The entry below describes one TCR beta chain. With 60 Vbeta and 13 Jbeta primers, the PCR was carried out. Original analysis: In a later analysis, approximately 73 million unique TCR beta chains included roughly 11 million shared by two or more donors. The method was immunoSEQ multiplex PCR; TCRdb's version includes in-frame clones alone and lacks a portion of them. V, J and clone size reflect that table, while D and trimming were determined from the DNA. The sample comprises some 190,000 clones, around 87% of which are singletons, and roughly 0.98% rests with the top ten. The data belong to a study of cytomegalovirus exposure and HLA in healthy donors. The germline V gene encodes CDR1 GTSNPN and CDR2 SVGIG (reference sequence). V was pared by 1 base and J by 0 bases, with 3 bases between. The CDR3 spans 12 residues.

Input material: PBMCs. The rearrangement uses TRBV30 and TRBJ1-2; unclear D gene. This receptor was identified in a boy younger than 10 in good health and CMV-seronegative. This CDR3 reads CAWSAANYGYTF. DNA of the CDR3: TGTGCCTGGAGTGCAGCTAACTATGGCTACACCTTC.